A single sample gave rise to the 12 T cell receptor beta chains below, sequenced in a study of CD4 T cells in relation to SARS-CoV-2 and coronaviruses. Which antigens these TCRs recognize remains unknown. TCRdb keeps only in-frame clones here, not all; method: immunoSEQ multiplex PCR. The sample has about 29,000 clones; around three quarters are singletons. Unexposed donor CD4+ T cells date from about 2011-2018, before the COVID-19 pandemic. Isolation of CD4+ T cells took place after roughly nine days in culture. The sequencing input was CD4+ T cells from PBMCs, cultured in vitro. Receptor source: a human donor in good health.

The genes are TRBV24-1 and TRBJ2-7; 13 bases are shared with TRBD2. V lost 1 base, J lost 0 bases, and 11 bases stayed unmatched. The CDR3 sequence is 20 residues long. CDR1 KGHDR and CDR2 SFDVKD come from the germline V gene. CDR3 residues: CATSDFPQYGTSGISYEQYF. The CDR3 coding sequence is TGTGCCACCAGTGATTTTCCTCAATACGGGACTAGCGGGATCTCCTACGAGCAGTACTTC.

This clone was detected only a few times. Within the sample, other DNA sequences also encode this same CDR3. The CDR3 sequence is CASSAPAGGETQYF. Written as DNA, the CDR3 is TGTGCCAGCAGCGCTCCAGCGGGTGGAGAGACCCAGTACTTC. V gene TRBV9 combines with J gene TRBJ2-5; tentative D call: TRBD2 (6 bases). Trimming removed 3 bases from V and 4 bases from J, with 13 bases in between. Germline CDR1 SGDLS, CDR2 YYNGEE. The CDR3 is 14 amino acids.

The rearrangement links TRBV18 to TRBJ1-6; 9 nucleotides match TRBD1. This CDR3 contains 16 residues. Unmatched junction bases numbered 9, after V lost 5 bases and J lost 7 bases. Germline V gene data show CDR1 as KGHSH and CDR2 as LQKENI. This CDR3 reads CASSTGGDRGNSPLHF. In nucleotides, the CDR3 is TGTGCCAGCTCAACGGGGGGTGACAGGGGGAATTCACCCCTCCACTTT. Combining the CDR3 with reference TRBV18 and TRBJ1-6 gives the whole variable domain NAGVMQNPRHLVRRRGQEARLRCSPMKGHSHVYWYRQLPEEGLKFMVYLQKENIIDESGMPKERFSAEFPKEGPSILRIQQVVRGDSAAYFCASSTGGDRGNSPLHFGNGTRLTVT.

This clone appeared a few times. This chain connects TRBV7-3 to TRBJ2-2; D is uncertain. V lost 5 bases and J lost 4, with 5 bases in between. Germline CDR1 SGHTA, CDR2 FQGTGA. The CDR3 runs to 12 residues. For the CDR3, the DNA is TGTGCCAGCAGCACCGGCACCGGGGAGCTGTTTTTT. It yields the protein CASSTGTGELFF.

This chain links TRBV5-1 with TRBJ1-3; possible D gene TRBD1, 6 bases. CDR1 SGHRS and CDR2 YFSETQ come from the germline V gene. The CDR3 has 18 amino acids. V shed 1 base and J shed 2 bases, with 19 bases lying between them. Here the CDR3 DNA reads TGCGCCAGCAGCTTGACATCTATACAGGGAGGAACTGGAAACACCATATATTTT. Amino acids: CASSLTSIQGGTGNTIYF.

The chain couples TRBV28 to TRBJ1-1, with a weak D call TRBD1 (6 bases). Trimming removed 7 bases at V and 11 bases at J, with 14 bases between. Germline V gives CDR1 MDHEN, CDR2 SYDVKM. There are 11 residues in the CDR3. CDR3 sequence reads: CASTSAGDAFF. The CDR3 DNA reads TGTGCCAGCACCTCGGCAGGGGACGCTTTCTTT.

The chain joins TRBV28 to TRBJ1-2; no definite D call. From germline, CDR1 is MDHEN and CDR2 SYDVKM. With 5 bases removed from V and 8 bases from J, the gap between germline ends came to 18 bases. This CDR3 region has 14 residues. The CDR3 DNA sequence: TGTGCCAGCAGTCCCCATGATAGAGCCCTAGGCTACACCTTC. Translated: CASSPHDRALGYTF.

The chain has TRBV20-1 and TRBJ1-1; D is uncertain. The ends were cut back, 3 bases at V and 7 bases at J, with 15 bases in the middle. In germline, CDR1 is DFQATT, CDR2 SNEGSKA (reference sequence). The CDR3 consists of 13 residues. CDR3 nucleotide sequence: TGCAGTGCTAGTTACCGGATCGGAGGTGAAGCTTTCTTT. Its protein is CSASYRIGGEAFF.

The rearrangement uses TRBV2 and TRBJ2-7; tentative D call: TRBD2 (5 bases). The germline V gene encodes CDR1 SNHLY and CDR2 FYNNEI. Trimming removed 2 bases from V and 6 bases from J, with 11 bases in between. There are 13 residues in the CDR3. In nucleotides, the CDR3 is TGTGCCAGCAGTGAACGGAGGTCGGGCGAGCAGTACTTC. It translates to CASSERRSGEQYF. The variable domain in full, with the rest retrieved from reference TRBV2 and TRBJ2-7, is EPEVTQTPSHQVTQMGQEVILRCVPISNHLYFYWYRQILGQKVEFLVSFYNNEISEKSEIFDDQFSVERPDGSNFTLKIRSTKLEDSAMYFCASSERRSGEQYFGPGTRLTVT.

This clone was picked up one time. CDR3 DNA sequence: TGTGCCAGCAGTTCCTACGACCAAGAGCAGTTCTTC. Amino acid sequence: CASSSYDQEQFF. The chain uses TRBV12-3 or TRBV12-4 and TRBJ2-1; D call uncertain. This CDR3 has 12 amino acids. Deletions cut 4 bases from V and 10 bases from J, with 11 bases between.

The chain links TRBV5-4 to TRBJ2-7; TRBD2 matches at 7 bases. This CDR3 has 13 amino acids. V gave up 4 bases and J gave up 2 bases; unmatched junction bases: 3. Germline V gene lookup returns CDR1 SGHNT and CDR2 YYREEE (reference sequence). The CDR3 sequence is CASSRAGTYEQYF. The DNA of the CDR3 is TGTGCCAGCAGCCGAGCGGGAACCTACGAGCAGTACTTC.

The chain joins TRBV7-9 to TRBJ2-3; TRBD2 aligns across 10 bases. Germline V gene lookup returns CDR1 SEHNR and CDR2 FQNEAQ (reference sequence). This CDR3 is built from 15 residues. V was pared by 5 bases and J by 6 bases, with 8 bases of the junction left unmatched. CDR3 DNA sequence: TGTGCCAGCAGCCCCGATAGCGGGGGGTGGGATACGCAGTATTTT. Its translation is CASSPDSGGWDTQYF. Supplemented by reference TRBV7-9 and TRBJ2-3, the full variable domain reads DTGVSQNPRHKITKRGQNVTFRCDPISEHNRLYWYRQTLGQGPEFLTYFQNEAQLEKSRLLSDRFSAERPKGSFSTLEIQRTEQGDSAMYLCASSPDSGGWDTQYFGPGTRLTVL.